The present TCR beta chain was sequenced within a study of blood T cell repertoires in COVID-19 (dated by TCRdb to about 2020). Regarding the research as a whole: Collaborator samples came from the United States, Italy and Spain and covered acute and convalescent phases of COVID-19. The prospective study material was composed of cDNA or gDNA derived from T cells, B-cell-depleted T cells, or PBMCs. Subjects who had been exposed to COVID-19, were actively infected with it, or had recovered from it provided the deeply sampled blood TCRbeta repertoires that made up the dataset. The repertoires were released in a freely available public database meant as a resource for research on the immune response to SARS-CoV-2. The samples were drawn from two sources: the first 160 participants of the ongoing ImmuneRACE study, and 1,200 or so subjects contributed by 6 global collaborators. A de-identified subject ID, COVID-19 status, age in years and sex were almost always included in the sample metadata. Where available, HLA class I and class II types were obtained from metadata supplied by the sample provider rather than from assay-based typing. Broad study findings and their caveats: The quantity of clinical and demographic metadata differed by source and by participant and was supplied without curation.

Collaborating institutions collected whole blood in K2EDTA tubes following their own protocols. Collaborator samples were shipped for TCRbeta analysis as frozen whole blood, isolated PBMCs, or DNA extracted from either sample type. From its cysteine to its phenylalanine, the CDR3 spans 18 amino acids. CDR3 DNA is the only sequence kept; it has 54 bases, read in frame from the first base. Trimming leaves V shorter by 5 bases and J shorter by 3 bases, with the junction holding 17 bases beyond the gene matches. According to the germline V gene (reference sequence), CDR1 reads SEHNR and CDR2 reads FQNEAQ. Points on this clone: No antigen is known for it. No base quality information exists; no much larger clone differs at one position.

TCRbeta CDR3 regions were amplified from genomic DNA using the immunoSEQ Assay, a bias-controlled multiplex PCR. In the source study's methods: Nucleated cell counts per sample were estimated from amplification of reference gene primers within the assay. Sequence reads were collapsed and filtered to measure the absolute abundance of every unique TCRbeta CDR3 rearrangement. Productive Simpson clonality was computed per sample as the square root of Simpson's diversity index over productive rearrangements. This is the immuneACCESS table as TCRdb keeps it, with only in-frame sequences that have V and J called. A part of the clones is gone; compared with another copy, unresolved V genes explain less than half, and the rest is unexplained. V and J calls and clone size are those listed in that table; D and trimming were worked out from the DNA. This sample comprises 99,000 or so clones, about 89% of them detected only once. 5.1% of the sample belongs to the ten largest clones.

Input material: peripheral blood. This clonotype was sampled from a human donor in a cohort sampled during active COVID-19. The chain couples TRBV7-9 to TRBJ1-2; 8 junctional bases match TRBD1. The DNA sequence is as follows: TGTGCCAGCAGCCCTCTCCCGGCGACAGGGGACGGAGACTATGGCTACACCTTC. It specifies CASSPLPATGDGDYGYTF.